This T cell receptor (beta chain) was sequenced for a study of beta chain features in type 1 diabetes. The CDR3 loop spans 15 amino acids. V shed 1 base and J 6 bases; nucleotides not matched to a gene: 4. CDR1 is SGHTA and CDR2 is FQGNSA in the germline V gene. Of the isolated RNA, all was reverse transcribed, and so the sequenced material was expressed TCRB transcripts. Assay: immunoSEQ multiplex PCR; the TCRdb copy retains only in-frame clones and omits some. The data show 60,000 to 75,000 clones, approximately 50% seen once. General observations from the study: Compared to healthy donors, patients appeared to have naive, central memory and Treg TCRB repertoires that were more alike. Overrepresentation of cells with high TCR expression could result from cDNA sequencing. These data did not resolve whether HLA type affects TCRB rearrangement. Shortening of TCRB CDR3s, moderate but significant, appeared in all four CD4+ subsets of Type 1 diabetes patients.

This clone was seen more than once but under ten times. Its antigen is not identified. It was via CD45RO/CCR7/CD25/CD127/CD95/CD27 that CD4+ naive, central memory, regulatory and stem cell-like memory cells were sorted. The genes are TRBV7-2 and TRBJ2-1; TRBD2 aligns across 9 bases. This receptor was identified in a man aged 25-45 years with type 1 diabetes. The sequenced sample consisted of central memory CD4+ T cells from blood. Written as DNA, the CDR3 is TGTGCCAGCAGCTTAGTCGCGGGGGGGCGCAATGAGCAGTTCTTC. It encodes CASSLVAGGRNEQFF.